The rows below give T cell receptor beta chains drawn from one sample of a study of cytomegalovirus exposure and HLA in healthy donors. TCRdb's table, derived via immunoSEQ multiplex PCR, lists solely in-frame clones and lacks some. The specimen's table records about 50,000 clones. The source material was PBMCs. The source is a woman in her forties in good health and CMV-seronegative. Both conserved end residues are part of each CDR3. The D gene is left open where the match is weak.

TRBJ1-1	TRBV7-2	NA	TGTGCCAGCAGCTTAGTTGATTTCGGGAACACTGAAGCTTTCTTT	CASSLVDFGNTEAFF
TRBJ2-5	TRBV30	TRBD2	TGTGCCTGGACTGCGGGGGGGCGCCGTGGGGAGACCCAGTACTTC	CAWTAGGRRGETQYF
TRBJ2-7	TRBV9	TRBD1	TGTGCCAGCAGCGTAGGAGGGACAGGGGCAGTAGGCGAGCAGTACTTC	CASSVGGTGAVGEQYF
TRBJ2-5	TRBV23-1	TRBD1	TGCGCCAGGAGAACCGGGACAGGGCCCGGAGAGACCCAGTACTTC	CARRTGTGPGETQYF
TRBJ2-3	TRBV5-1	NA	TGCGCCAGCAGCTTACTACCCACAGATACGCAGTATTTT	CASSLLPTDTQYF
TRBJ2-7	TRBV5-1	NA	TGCGCCAGCAGCCTAACCCCGGCGGGGTACGAGCAGTACTTC	CASSLTPAGYEQYF
TRBJ2-1	TRBV4-3	NA	TGCGCCAGCAGCCAAGAGTGGGTACATAGCGGACCTCAGGATGAGCAGTTCTTC	CASSQEWVHSGPQDEQFF
TRBJ1-2	TRBV25-1	TRBD1	TGTGCCAGCAGTACGGGACAGACCTATGGCTACACCTTC	CASSTGQTYGYTF
TRBJ2-1	TRBV18	NA	TGTGCCAGCTCACCAGAGCCCGGAGGTGAGCAGTTCTTC	CASSPEPGGEQFF
TRBJ2-1	TRBV4-1	TRBD2	TGCGCCAGCAGCCACCCGACTAGCGGGAGGGACAATGAGCAGTTCTTC	CASSHPTSGRDNEQFF
TRBJ2-7	TRBV29-1	TRBD1	TGCAGCGTCTTTCTTACCGGGACAGGGGTTTACGAGCAGTACTTC	CSVFLTGTGVYEQYF
TRBJ2-7	TRBV5-4	TRBD2	TGTGCCAGCAGCTTGCGGGGACTAGCGGGAGCCCACGAGCAGTACTTC	CASSLRGLAGAHEQYF
TRBJ1-4	TRBV5-5	NA	TGTGCCACCCAGGGTTCTAATGAAAAACTGTTTTTT	CATQGSNEKLFF
TRBJ2-5	TRBV4-1	NA	TGCGCCAGCAGCCAAGACCTCGAGACCCAGTACTTC	CASSQDLETQYF
TRBJ1-1	TRBV4-1	TRBD1	TGCGCCAGCAGCCAAGTAATTATTAGGGACAGGGAATCAGACACTGAAGCTTTCTTT	CASSQVIIRDRESDTEAFF
TRBJ2-7	TRBV27	NA	TGTGCCAGCAGTTTATTCGGGGGGGACAGCTCCTACGAGCAGTACTTC	CASSLFGGDSSYEQYF
TRBJ2-7	TRBV25-1	NA	TGTGCCAGCAGTGTCGTCCAGGGTGGATCCTACGAGCAGTACTTC	CASSVVQGGSYEQYF
TRBJ1-1	TRBV10-3	NA	TGTGCCATCAGTGAGTCGGGCTTCGGAGAAGCTTTCTTT	CAISESGFGEAFF
TRBJ2-5	TRBV18	TRBD1	TGTGCCAGCTCGGACGAAACAGGGGGCTCTCGGGAGACCCAGTACTTC	CASSDETGGSRETQYF
TRBJ2-3	TRBV5-8	TRBD1	TGTGCCAGCCGAACAGGGGGCGCGAGAACAGATACGCAGTATTTT	CASRTGGARTDTQYF
TRBJ2-7	TRBV18	NA	TGTGCCAGCTCACCACCTTTACCTTTAGATGAGCAGTACTTC	CASSPPLPLDEQYF
TRBJ1-1	TRBV5-1	NA	TGCGCCAGCAGTCAGACTACAGGGAGAAGCACTGAAGCTTTCTTT	CASSQTTGRSTEAFF
TRBJ1-1	TRBV5-4	NA	TGTGCCAGCAGCTTCGAACAGGGTGGCGCCACTGAAGCTTTCTTT	CASSFEQGGATEAFF
TRBJ2-7	TRBV27	NA	TGTGCCAGCAGGCAGGGCTGGATGTCCTACGAGCAGTACTTC	CASRQGWMSYEQYF
TRBJ1-4	TRBV19	NA	TGTGCCAGTAGTATCGACAGGACGGAAAAACTGTTTTTT	CASSIDRTEKLFF
TRBJ1-4	TRBV9	TRBD1	TGTGCCAGCAGCCGAGACAGGGGGAACGAAAAACTGTTTTTT	CASSRDRGNEKLFF
TRBJ1-5	TRBV6-5	NA	TGTGCCAGCAGTTCTTCCGACAGGTCTAATCAGCCCCAGCATTTT	CASSSSDRSNQPQHF
TRBJ2-7	TRBV14	TRBD2	TGTGCCAGCAGCAAGTTAGGCAGCGGGAGTCTCTCCTACGAGCAGTACTTC	CASSKLGSGSLSYEQYF
TRBJ2-7	TRBV28	NA	TGTGCCAGCGGGAACCTGGGGGGTACCTACGAGCAGTACTTC	CASGNLGGTYEQYF
TRBJ2-3	TRBV5-4	TRBD2	TGTGCCACCCAAAGCGGGAGTACCTTGATTAGCACAGATACGCAGTATTTT	CATQSGSTLISTDTQYF
TRBJ2-1	TRBV6-5	TRBD2	TGTGCCAGCAGCTATACTAGCGGGAGGGCCTATGAGCAGTTCTTC	CASSYTSGRAYEQFF
TRBJ2-1	TRBV7-2	TRBD2	TGTGCCAGCAGCCCCCCGGATAGCGGGAGTTCTAAGTTCTTC	CASSPPDSGSSKFF